These 13 T cell receptor beta chains were all obtained from the same sample, sequenced in a study of cytomegalovirus exposure and HLA in healthy donors (dated by TCRdb to about 2017). The library was generated by the immunoSEQ multiplex PCR assay. A mixture of 60 forward primers for TCR Vbeta segments and 13 reverse primers for TCR Jbeta segments was used in the multiplex PCR. The source is immuneACCESS, and TCRdb retained only in-frame sequences with V and J called. Part of the clones is not carried over; for the studies checked, unresolved V genes explain less than half of this, and the remainder is unexplained. The table for this sample lists about 190,000 clones; 75% to 90% of them were counted only once. The ten largest clones take up approximately 6% of the sample. The sequenced sample was PBMCs. The receptor source for this set is a man aged 35-49 years in good health and CMV-seropositive.

The genes are TRBV18 and TRBJ2-5; 11 nucleotides match TRBD1. Germline V gives CDR1 KGHSH, CDR2 LQKENI. J was trimmed by 5 bases and V by 4 bases; bases with no gene match: 3. This CDR3 has 14 residues. The CDR3 DNA follows: TGTGCCAGCTCACGGACAGGGGGCGCGGAGACCCAGTACTTC. Translating gives CASSRTGGAETQYF.

The V and J genes are TRBV5-1 and TRBJ2-6; D not certain. The CDR3 loop spans 14 amino acids. The germline V gene has CDR1 SGHRS and CDR2 YFSETQ. V lost 4 bases to trimming and J lost 4 bases, with 9 bases between them. Here the CDR3 reads CASSPLAGANVLTF. Here the CDR3 DNA reads TGCGCCAGCAGCCCGTTGGCCGGGGCCAACGTCCTGACTTTC.

This clone has a single count. This chain connects TRBV7-6 to TRBJ2-1; unclear D gene. The V gene's germline CDR1 is SGHVS and CDR2 FNYEAQ. V was trimmed by 5 bases and J by 8 bases, leaving 13 bases between them. There are 13 residues in the CDR3. The CDR3 is CASSPIAFDEQFF. In DNA form, the CDR3 reads TGTGCCAGCAGCCCGATAGCTTTCGATGAGCAGTTCTTC.

On this clone: One junction end disagrees with the germline gene, perhaps due to a read error. The V call is TRBV7-9, the J call TRBJ2-7; D remains unclear. From germline, CDR1 is SEHNR and CDR2 FQNEAQ (reference sequence). This CDR3 is built from 11 residues. The CDR3 coding sequence is TGTTCCAGCAGCTATACCTACGAGCAGTACTTC. It codes for CSSSYTYEQYF.

J is TRBJ1-4 and V is TRBV6-5, with D possibly being TRBD1 (6 bases). Germline V gene lookup returns CDR1 MNHEY and CDR2 SVGAGI. This CDR3 has 15 residues. The V end was cut by 0 bases, the J end by 8 bases, with 13 bases between. For the CDR3, the DNA is TGTGCCAGCAGTTACTCGGGGGGGCTGGGGGAAAAACTGTTTTTT. Translation gives CASSYSGGLGEKLFF.

V is TRBV28 and J is TRBJ1-5; a possible D gene is TRBD1 (6 bases). Trimming stripped 3 bases from V and 2 bases from J, with 20 bases between. This CDR3 spans 18 amino acids. The germline V gene has CDR1 MDHEN and CDR2 SYDVKM. CDR3 protein: CASSFLGGQGYGNQPQHF. Written as DNA, the CDR3 is TGTGCCAGCAGTTTCCTCGGGGGGCAAGGGTATGGCAATCAGCCCCAGCATTTT.

The gene calls are TRBV19 and TRBJ2-7, with 11 bases fitting TRBD1. Germline trimming cut 5 bases from V and 1 base from J; bases unmatched to any gene: 4. Germline values: CDR1 LNHDA, CDR2 SQIVND (reference sequence). The CDR3 contains 15 residues. CDR3 amino acids: CASSLGTGGSYEQYF. CDR3 sequence (DNA): TGTGCCAGTAGTCTCGGGACAGGGGGTTCCTACGAGCAGTACTTC.

The genes are TRBV10-3 and TRBJ1-3; weak D call: TRBD1 (6 bases). The CDR3 consists of 15 residues. Trimming cost V 9 bases and J 0 bases, with 15 bases left between them. The germline V gene encodes CDR1 ENHRY and CDR2 SYGVKD. Here the CDR3 reads CAMSDSRLSGNTIYF. CDR3 sequence (DNA): TGTGCCATGTCGGACAGCAGACTCTCTGGAAACACCATATATTTT.

V gene TRBV9 combines with J gene TRBJ2-7; TRBD1 is a possible D gene (6 bases). The CDR3 is 18 amino acids. Germline-derived CDR1 and CDR2 are SGDLS and YYNGEE. V lost 0 bases and J 0 bases, leaving 19 bases between the germline ends. For the CDR3, the DNA is TGTGCCAGCAGCGTAGCCCCTCCGGGACAAGGGATCTCCTACGAGCAGTACTTC. This translates into CASSVAPPGQGISYEQYF.

The rearrangement uses TRBV2 and TRBJ2-1; 11 nucleotides agree with TRBD1. Germline V lookup: CDR1 SNHLY, CDR2 FYNNEI. With 6 bases clipped from V and 0 bases from J, the junction kept 7 bases outside the gene matches. The CDR3 runs 17 residues. The CDR3 region has the DNA TGTGCCAGCAGGGGTCCCGGGACAGGGGGCTCCTACAATGAGCAGTTCTTC. Its translation: CASRGPGTGGSYNEQFF.

This sequence joins TRBV7-2 and TRBJ1-4; perhaps TRBD1 as D (5 bases). This CDR3 is built from 15 residues. The germline V and J ends were trimmed by 2 bases and 7 bases, with 14 bases remaining between them. CDR1 is SGHTA and CDR2 is FQGNSA in the germline V gene. In nucleotides, the CDR3 is TGTGCCAGCAGCTTAAATGGGGCCGGGGGTGAAAAACTGTTTTTT. Amino acids: CASSLNGAGGEKLFF.

This clone was counted a few times. CDR3 sequence (DNA): TGTGCCAGCAGTTACTCGCTTGGGCAGAATGAGCAGTTCTTC. This encodes CASSYSLGQNEQFF. The chain has TRBV6-6 and TRBJ2-1; no clear D gene. The germline V gene encodes CDR1 MNHNY and CDR2 SVGAGI (reference sequence). There are 14 residues in the CDR3. V dropped 0 bases and J dropped 7 bases, with 10 bases sitting between them.

To note about this clone: The identical CDR3 is also encoded by other nucleotide sequences in the sample. The chain has TRBV19 and TRBJ2-7; 7 bases are a match to TRBD1. CDR1 and CDR2 from the germline V gene are LNHDA and SQIVND (reference sequence). The V and J ends lost 1 base and 1 base, in that order; junction bases with no gene match: 1. This CDR3 is 14 amino acids long. The CDR3 nucleotides read TGTGCCAGTAGTATAGGACAGGGTTCCTACGAGCAGTACTTC. As protein: CASSIGQGSYEQYF. The entire variable domain, with the rest obtained from reference TRBV19 and TRBJ2-7, is as follows: DGGITQSPKYLFRKEGQNVTLSCEQNLNHDAMYWYRQDPGQGLRLIYYSQIVNDFQKGDIAEGYSVSREKKESFPLTVTSAQKNPTAFYLCASSIGQGSYEQYFGPGTRLTVT.